The 21 T cell receptor beta chains given below trace back to one sample, sequenced in a study of regulatory T cells in long-lasting Graves disease. Time point: newly diagnosed GD, antithyroid drugs for less than 3 months. Making the TCR library involved RNA that had been extracted from PBMCs. Sequencing libraries for TCR beta were prepared with iRepertoire HTBI primers and Arm-PCR of CDR3 regions. MiXCR, run by TCRdb on the multiplex PCR reads, gives a single entry per CDR3 protein. In the table there are roughly 500,000 distinct CDR3 sequences, about 14% of which are singletons. A further study also used this sample, focusing on T cells in Graves' hyperthyroidism and ophthalmopathy.

Sequencing was performed on peripheral blood mononuclear cells (PBMCs), taken at new diagnosis, from a patient treated with antithyroid drugs. The receptors come from a woman aged 45-60 years with Graves disease.

CDR3 loop: CASSPRTIPYGYTF. The CDR3, as DNA: TGTGCCAGCAGTCCCCGCACTATCCCCTATGGCTACACCTTC. This chain links TRBV28 with TRBJ1-2; no firm D call. V lost 5 bases to trimming and J lost 4 bases, with 14 bases between them. The CDR3 loop spans 14 amino acids. Germline CDR1 is MDHEN and CDR2 is SYDVKM.

This clonotype was observed a handful of times. This chain links TRBV18 with TRBJ1-6, with D tentatively TRBD1 (5 bases). The CDR3 extends over 15 amino acids. Per the germline V gene, CDR1 is KGHSH and CDR2 is LQKENI. The V end was cut by 6 bases, the J end by 7 bases, with 16 bases between. CDR3 region: CASSTSSRGNSPLHF. DNA for the CDR3: TGTGCCAGCTCTACCTCCTCTCGGGGGAATTCACCCCTCCACTTT.

At least ten counts were recorded for this clonotype. This chain connects TRBV7-3 to TRBJ2-1, with TRBD1 identical over 7 bases. Germline V gene sequence: CDR1 SGHTA, CDR2 FQGTGA. The CDR3 length is 15 residues. V shed 5 bases, J shed 2 bases, and the junction held 6 bases outside the gene matches. CDR3 region: CASSLHQGAYNEQFF. CDR3 coding DNA: TGTGCCAGCAGCCTACACCAGGGGGCCTACAATGAGCAGTTCTTC.

The sample holds many counts of this clonotype. This chain links TRBV27 with TRBJ2-2; no firm D call. From germline, CDR1 is MNHEY and CDR2 SMNVEV (reference sequence). There are 13 residues in the CDR3. V lost 3 bases and J 4 bases, leaving 6 bases between the germline ends. The CDR3 protein is CASSFQVTGELFF. Written as DNA, the CDR3 is TGTGCCAGCAGTTTTCAAGTCACCGGGGAGCTGTTTTTT.

This clonotype was seen ten or more times. This chain joins TRBV12-3 or TRBV12-4 and TRBJ1-3, with 7 bases fitting TRBD1. The CDR3 consists of 16 residues. Losses at the gene ends were 6 bases for V and 0 bases for J; bases not matched to a gene: 8. The CDR3 is CASRLTGQSSGNTIYF. CDR3 bases: TGTGCCAGCAGATTAACGGGACAGAGCTCTGGAAACACCATATATTTT.

This clonotype has at least ten counts. The CDR3 DNA reads TGTGCCAGCAGCTTAGACGGCGGGAACTACAATGAGCAGTTCTTC. Translating it yields CASSLDGGNYNEQFF. The rearrangement links TRBV11-3 to TRBJ2-1; possibly TRBD2 for D (6 bases). CDR1 is SGHNT and CDR2 is YENEEA in the germline V gene. The V end was cut by 0 bases, the J end by 3 bases, with 9 bases between. This CDR3 region has 15 residues.

The chain carries TRBV20-1 and TRBJ1-5, with 7 bases aligning to TRBD1. The V segment lost 5 bases and the J segment 0 bases; nucleotides outside the gene matches: 1. The germline CDR1 and CDR2 sequences are DFQATT and SNEGSKA (reference sequence). This CDR3 is 13 amino acids long. Here the CDR3 reads CSAYRGSNQPQHF. For the CDR3, the DNA is TGCAGTGCTTACAGGGGTAGCAATCAGCCCCAGCATTTT.

With regard to this clonotype: Being one base from a much bigger clone, this may be a read error. The chain recombines TRBV28 with TRBJ2-5; 10 nucleotides match TRBD2. This CDR3 comprises 18 residues. With 4 bases clipped from V and 11 bases from J, the junction kept 22 bases outside the gene matches. The germline CDR1 and CDR2 sequences are MDHEN and SYDVKM. The CDR3 is CASSSPSLAGNVVNEQYF. CDR3 nucleotides: TGTGCCAGCAGTTCACCCTCACTAGCGGGAAATGTTGTCAATGAGCAGTACTTC.

This clonotype was counted many times. V is TRBV5-5 and J is TRBJ2-7; 7 bases align to TRBD1. The CDR3 length is 15 residues. Per germline, CDR1 SGHKS and CDR2 YYEKEE (reference sequence). Germline trimming cut 2 bases from V and 0 bases from J; bases unmatched to any gene: 5. The CDR3 DNA follows: TGTGCCAGCAGCTTTGTAGCAGGGGGCTCCTACGAGCAGTACTTC. Translation: CASSFVAGGSYEQYF.

This clonotype was counted at least ten times. The CDR3 spells CASSNRQNSGTDTQYF. The CDR3 DNA reads TGTGCCAGCAGCAACCGACAAAACTCGGGCACAGATACGCAGTATTTT. This chain links TRBV7-9 with TRBJ2-3, with D uncertain. Trimming removed 5 bases at V and 1 base at J, with 16 bases between. Germline V lookup: CDR1 SEHNR, CDR2 FQNEAQ (reference sequence). The CDR3 spans 16 residues.

As concerns this clonotype: The likely explanation is a read error, given a far larger clone one base away. The rearrangement links TRBV7-9 to TRBJ2-3, with 9 bases lining up with TRBD2. Trimming removed 5 bases from V and 1 base from J; junction bases left unmatched: 4. Germline lookup yields CDR1 SEHNR and CDR2 FQNEAQ (reference sequence). The CDR3 runs to 15 residues. CDR3 DNA sequence: TGTGCCAGCAGCCCAACTAGCGGGTGCACAGATACGCAGTATTTT. Encoded protein: CASSPTSGCTDTQYF.

This clonotype was observed a few times. A much bigger clone sits one base away, suggesting this may be a read error. The rearrangement uses TRBV3-1 and TRBJ2-1; no clear D. The CDR3 runs to 13 residues. The germline V gene has CDR1 LGHDT and CDR2 YNNKEL (reference sequence). CDR3 amino acids: CASSHGKYNEKFF. The CDR3 nucleotides are TGTGCCAGCAGCCATGGCAAATACAATGAGAAGTTCTTC.

This clonotype turned up a few times. The rearrangement joins TRBV29-1 to TRBJ2-5, with TRBD1 matching over 7 bases. The germline V gene encodes CDR1 SQVTM and CDR2 ANQGSEA. V gave up 4 bases and J gave up 5 bases; unmatched junction bases: 19. The CDR3 is 17 residues long. The CDR3 spells CSVVGVATGKGWETQYF. The DNA for the CDR3 is TGCAGCGTTGTAGGGGTAGCGACAGGGAAAGGTTGGGAGACCCAGTACTTC.

A remark on this clonotype: Since a much larger clone is just one base distant, this may be a read error. CDR3 bases: TGCAGCGTTGTTGTAGCGGGAGTCTCCTACGATGAGCAGTTCTTC. Protein sequence: CSVVVAGVSYDEQFF. This chain joins TRBV29-1 and TRBJ2-1; 9 bases line up with TRBD2. Germline CDR1 SQVTM, CDR2 ANQGSEA. CDR3 length: 15 residues.

This clonotype has a count of ten or more. This rearrangement joins TRBV12-3 or TRBV12-4 to TRBJ2-1; 10 nucleotides align to TRBD2. Losses at the gene ends were 3 bases for V and 7 bases for J; bases not matched to a gene: 15. CDR3 length: 18 residues. The CDR3 DNA reads as TGTGCCAGCAGTTTTGCGCTAGCGGGAGCAGTCGGTGGGAATGAGCAGTTCTTC. Residues: CASSFALAGAVGGNEQFF.

For this clonotype: This sequence may be a read error, since a much larger clone differs from it by one base. This sequence joins TRBV28 and TRBJ2-5; D possibly corresponds to TRBD2 (5 bases). Germline-derived CDR1 and CDR2 are MDHEN and SYDVKM. Deletions cut 7 bases from V and 11 bases from J, with 26 bases between. The CDR3 consists of 15 residues. This CDR3 reads CASNTLGLGYNEQYF. CDR3 sequence (DNA): TGTGCCAGCAATACCCTAGGACTGGGCTACAATGAGCAGTACTTC.

This clonotype was counted ten times or more. This chain connects TRBV6-1 to TRBJ2-6; a possible D gene is TRBD2 (5 bases). V was shortened by 6 bases and J by 0 bases, with 9 bases between the two germline ends. Per the germline V gene, CDR1 is MNHNS and CDR2 is SASEGT. The CDR3 extends over 15 amino acids. CDR3 protein: CASRPSSSGANVLTF. CDR3 nucleotides: TGTGCCAGCAGACCTAGCAGCTCTGGGGCCAACGTCCTGACTTTC.

This chain links TRBV7-2 with TRBJ2-7; D may correspond to TRBD1 or TRBD2 (6 bases each). Germline CDR1 and CDR2: SGHTA and FQGNSA. Trimming removed 3 bases from V and 1 base from J, with 13 bases in between. The CDR3 covers 15 residues. The CDR3 reads CASSLGAGPSYEQYF. The CDR3 DNA sequence: TGTGCCAGCAGCTTGGGGGCGGGACCGTCCTACGAGCAGTACTTC.

This clonotype was seen ten or more times. The chain carries TRBV3-1 and TRBJ1-1; D ambiguous. V was trimmed by 6 bases and J by 1 base, leaving 9 bases between them. The V gene's germline CDR1 is LGHDT and CDR2 YNNKEL (reference sequence). This CDR3 has 13 residues. The CDR3, as DNA: TGTGCCAGCAGAAGGGCGGGGAACACTGAAGCTTTCTTT. Protein sequence: CASRRAGNTEAFF. Full variable domain (rest looked up from reference TRBV3-1 and TRBJ1-1): DTAVSQTPKYLVTQMGNDKSIKCEQNLGHDTMYWYKQDSKKFLKIMFSYNNKELIINETVPNRFSPKSPDKAHLNLHINSLELGDSAVYFCASRRAGNTEAFFGQGTRLTVV.

Note on this clonotype: One end of the junction fails to match germline, which may point to a read error. This chain's CDR3 is CASRGAPGLAGEGAYNEQFF. CDR3 sequence (DNA): TGCGCCAGCAGAGGGGCCCCCGGACTAGCGGGAGAAGGGGCCTACAATGAGCAGTTCTTC. The chain uses TRBV12-3 or TRBV12-4 and TRBJ2-1, with 13 bases lining up with TRBD2. The CDR3 loop spans 20 amino acids.

Comment on this clonotype: Possible read error: a much larger clone is one base away. The J gene is TRBJ1-4, the V gene TRBV5-1; a weak D match, TRBD1 (5 bases). The CDR3 has 16 amino acids. The germline gives CDR1 SGHRS, CDR2 YFSETQ. The CDR3 here is CASSSDSGTGNGKLFF. In DNA, the CDR3 is TGCGCCAGCAGCTCGGACTCCGGGACGGGGAATGGAAAACTGTTTTTT.